This T cell receptor beta chain comes out of a study of control samples from healthy donors and cancer patients. Method: immunoSEQ multiplex PCR; TCRdb's copy keeps in-frame clones and lacks some. The profile shows roughly 130,000 clones, around 93% of them singletons. The ends lost 7 bases at V and 5 bases at J; junction bases unmatched: 6. Germline-derived CDR1 and CDR2 are MGHDK and SYGVNS. The length of the CDR3 is 14 residues. The rearrangement links TRBV25-1 to TRBJ2-2, with TRBD2 matching over 8 bases. Material for sequencing was blood. The TCR comes from a young man in good health. The CDR3 DNA follows: TGTGCCAGCACCCCCTCGGGGGGGACCGGGGAGCTGTTTTTT. It yields the protein CASTPSGGTGELFF.